In this sample, the clone carrying this TCR beta chain turned up once. Its target is not known. The V and J ends lost 6 bases and 0 bases respectively, with 17 bases between them. Germline loops: CDR1 MNHEY, CDR2 SMNVEV (reference sequence). There are 17 residues in the CDR3. As for treatment: oral pan-JAK inhibitor, 5-10 mg twice daily. In alopecia areata patients, both lesional scalp punch biopsies and peripheral blood were collected. T lymphocytes (CD4+ and CD8+) were sorted from PBMCs. The data derive from a study of CD8+ T cells in alopecia areata. The study, taken as a whole, reports: Clonality exceeded that of normal scalp in lesional scalp, most notably in alopecia totalis/universalis. Researchers reported that TCR sharing among patients proved less clear than in mice, possibly HLA-linked.

Reverse transcribed after extraction, RNA yielded cDNA as the sequencing template. Here immunoSEQ multiplex PCR was the method, and the copy in TCRdb shows in-frame clones only, minus some. The sample yields 79,000 or so clones, roughly 70% seen once. This clonotype was obtained from a human donor with alopecia areata. The material was CD8+ T cells sorted from blood, obtained at week 24, from a patient treated with tofacitinib. The rearrangement uses TRBV27 and TRBJ2-2; weak D call: TRBD1 (6 bases). The CDR3 loop is CASSPIRQVTNTGELFF. The CDR3 DNA is TGTGCCAGCAGCCCTATAAGACAGGTCACGAACACCGGGGAGCTGTTTTTT.